Listed here is a single TCR beta chain. Generated by immunoSEQ multiplex PCR, the TCRdb table keeps only in-frame clones and is missing some. Of roughly 410,000 clones detected, 89% appear once; the ten largest clones hold roughly 1.2%. CDR3 length: 18 residues. The germline V gene has CDR1 LGHDT and CDR2 YNNKEL (reference sequence). V was clipped by 2 bases and J by 3 bases, with 23 bases between them. The entry originates in a study of blood T cell repertoires in COVID-19. The source of this sequence is a man aged 35 to 55 with acute or convalescent COVID-19. The chain joins TRBV3-1 (or the pseudogene TRBV3-2) to TRBJ2-7; perhaps TRBD2 as D (6 bases). The sample consisted of peripheral blood. The CDR3, as DNA: TGTGCCAGCAGCCAATCCGGGGGTCTAACGGATTATTACTACGAGCAGTACTTC. Translated: CASSQSGGLTDYYYEQYF.